This TCR beta chain was sequenced for a study of T cell therapy after organ transplantation (dated by TCRdb to the late 2010s). In the study overall: Therapy products were autologous CMV-specific T cells expanded in vitro for roughly 14 days with a peptide pool of 30 HLA class I and II CMV epitopes. Blood samples for the long-term post-therapy time point were collected 20 to 29 weeks after therapy was completed. Only about 85% of the 10 patients had long-term post-therapy samples available. Of the roughly 10 patients, eight were classified as clinical responders and two as nonresponders. Patients were given up to 6 doses of T cells at 2-week intervals and were followed for 25 to 35 weeks after finishing therapy. Across 2 to 6 intravenous infusions, patients got a median of 1.92 x 10^8 CMV-specific T cells. An open-label phase I trial of autologous CMV-specific adoptive T cell therapy in solid-organ transplant recipients was the basis for the study, which was a follow-up TRBV repertoire analysis.

Points the paper makes about the study in general: The small number of expansions detected in nonresponders may reflect reduced sample coverage resulting from poor CD8+ T cell yield. Reconstitution after therapy appeared to involve both transferred clonotypes and endogenous clonotypes that were not detected in the therapy products. Marked pretherapy clonal expansions with minimal repertoire change after therapy were observed in nonresponders. Because the cohort was small, confounders such as concurrent antirejection and antiviral medications could not be assessed. Fold change in CD8 clonality after therapy was inversely correlated with pretherapy clonality, suggesting that less biased repertoires were more receptive to remodeling.

Reading the label with the study, this specimen's time point is: 20-29 weeks after completion of therapy. Solid-organ transplant recipients with drug-resistant/recurrent cytomegalovirus were included as patients. Roughly 10 of the trial participants were picked for repertoire analysis depending on whether post-therapy peripheral blood mononuclear cells were available. A BD FACSAria III was used to sort viable CD3+CD8+CD4- lymphocytes from PBMCs. Genomic DNA was extracted from sorted cells with the Qiagen DNeasy Kit. Based on the germline V gene, the CDR1 and CDR2 sequences are MNHEY and SVGAGI. V is cut by 6 bases and J by 10 bases, and the space between the germline ends is 12 bases. Measured from the cysteine to the phenylalanine, the CDR3 is 11 residues long. The retained sequence is limited to the CDR3, 33 bases, with the frame set at the first base. A note on this clone: Its antigen is still unknown. Base-call qualities are not available, and no considerably larger clone is one nucleotide away.

TRB CDR3 regions were amplified from genomic DNA with the immunoSEQ two-step, bias-controlled multiplex PCR assay. Sequencing of CDR3 libraries was carried out on an Illumina NextSeq 500. In the original analysis: The immunoSEQ Analyzer platform handled the initial alignment and bioinformatics, which included bias normalization against synthetic CDR3 analogs. V, D and J gene annotation followed the IMGT database definitions. Further TRBV analyses used VDJtools version 1.1.10 and the R package tcR version 2.2.1.11 with default settings. GLIPH analysis was performed with version 1.0 using default settings. To test for significant clonotype frequency changes in CDR3 sequences with at least 5 reads, a 2-sided binomial test with Benjamini-Hochberg correction (alpha = 0.01) was used. TCRdb re-hosts the immuneACCESS table, in-frame sequences only. Its copies lack some clones; in the studies checked, an unresolved V gene accounts for under half of them, and the cause for the rest is not known. V and J calls and clone size are those listed in that table; D and trimming were worked out from the DNA. This sample comprises around 19,000 clones, around 84% of them detected only once. The ten largest clones add up to just over 35% of the sample.

This clonotype was sampled from a human patient who had received a solid organ transplant and had CMV disease. Once a transplant has taken place, some T cells may be donor derived. The source material was CD8+ T cells from blood, sampled after autologous CMV-specific T cell therapy. The rearranged chain carries TRBV6-5 and TRBJ1-1; matching of 5 bases hints at TRBD1 as the D gene. The CDR3 corresponds to CASRGGVGAFF. The nucleotide sequence reads as follows: TGTGCCAGCAGGGGGGGAGTGGGAGCTTTCTTT.